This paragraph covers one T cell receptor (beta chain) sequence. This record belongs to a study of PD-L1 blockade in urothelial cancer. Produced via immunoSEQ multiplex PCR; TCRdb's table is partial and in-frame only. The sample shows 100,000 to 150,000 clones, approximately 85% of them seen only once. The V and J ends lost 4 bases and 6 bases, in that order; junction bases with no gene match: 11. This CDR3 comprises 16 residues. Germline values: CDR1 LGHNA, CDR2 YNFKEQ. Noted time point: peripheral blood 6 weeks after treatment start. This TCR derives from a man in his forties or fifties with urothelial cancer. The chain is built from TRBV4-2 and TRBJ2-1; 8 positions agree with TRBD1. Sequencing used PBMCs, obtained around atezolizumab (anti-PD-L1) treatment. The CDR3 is CASSRTQDRVSNEQFF. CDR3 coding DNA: TGTGCCAGCAGCCGCACCCAGGACAGGGTAAGCAATGAGCAGTTCTTC.